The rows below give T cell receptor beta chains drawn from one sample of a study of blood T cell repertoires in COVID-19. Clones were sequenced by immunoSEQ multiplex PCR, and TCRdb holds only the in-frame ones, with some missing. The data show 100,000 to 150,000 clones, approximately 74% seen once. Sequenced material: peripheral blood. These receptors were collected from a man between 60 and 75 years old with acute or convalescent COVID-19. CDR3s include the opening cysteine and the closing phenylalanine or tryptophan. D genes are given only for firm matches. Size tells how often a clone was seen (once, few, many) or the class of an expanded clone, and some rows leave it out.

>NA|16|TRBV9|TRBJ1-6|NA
CASSQGLGTLNSPLHF
TGTGCCAGCAGCCAGGGACTGGGAACCCTTAATTCACCCCTCCACTTT
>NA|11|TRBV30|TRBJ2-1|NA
CAWGLHNEQFF
TGTGCCTGGGGACTACACAATGAGCAGTTCTTC
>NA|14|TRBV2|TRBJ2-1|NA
CASSEMRLENEQFF
TGTGCCAGCAGTGAAATGAGACTAGAAAATGAGCAGTTCTTC
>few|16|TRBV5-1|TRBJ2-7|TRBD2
CASSLVLAGLSYEQYF
TGCGCCAGCAGCTTGGTACTAGCGGGCCTATCCTACGAGCAGTACTTC
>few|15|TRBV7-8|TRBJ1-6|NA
CASSYDSSYNSPLHF
TGTGCCAGCAGCTATGACAGCTCCTATAATTCACCCCTCCACTTT
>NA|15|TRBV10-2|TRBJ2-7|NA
CASSESGSASYEQYF
TGCGCCAGCAGTGAGTCTGGTAGCGCCAGCTACGAGCAGTACTTC
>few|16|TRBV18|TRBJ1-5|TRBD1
CASSPPSSQGAQPQHF
TGTGCCAGCTCACCACCTTCATCCCAGGGGGCCCAGCCCCAGCATTTT
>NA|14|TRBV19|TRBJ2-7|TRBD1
CASSMDQGAYEQYF
TGTGCCAGTAGTATGGATCAGGGGGCCTACGAGCAGTACTTC
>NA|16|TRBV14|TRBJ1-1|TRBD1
CASSHRQGARATEAFF
TGTGCCAGCAGCCACAGACAGGGGGCGCGGGCCACTGAAGCTTTCTTT
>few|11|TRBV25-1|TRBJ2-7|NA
CASSLSYEQYF
TGTGCCAGCAGTCTCTCCTACGAGCAGTACTTC
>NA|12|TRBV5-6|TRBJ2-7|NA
CASSRTNYEQYF
TGTGCCAGCAGCCGCACTAACTACGAGCAGTACTTC
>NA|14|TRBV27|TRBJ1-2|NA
CASSLSGANYGYTF
TGTGCCAGCAGTTTATCGGGCGCTAACTATGGCTACACCTTC
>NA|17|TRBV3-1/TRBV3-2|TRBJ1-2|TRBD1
CASSHRLPGQGKYGYTF
TGTGCCAGCAGCCACCGGTTACCAGGACAGGGGAAATATGGCTACACCTTC
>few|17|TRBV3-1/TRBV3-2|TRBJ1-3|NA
CASSSTYRHLSGNTIYF
TGTGCCAGCAGCTCAACATATAGACACCTCTCTGGAAACACCATATATTTT
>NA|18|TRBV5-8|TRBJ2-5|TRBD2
CASSPGGLAGTPVETQYF
TGTGCCAGCAGCCCTGGGGGACTAGCGGGGACCCCTGTAGAGACCCAGTACTTC
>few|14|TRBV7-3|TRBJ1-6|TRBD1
CASSSGQSNSPLHF
TGTGCCAGCAGCTCGGGACAGAGTAATTCACCCCTCCACTTT
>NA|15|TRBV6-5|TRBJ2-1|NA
CASSYAGSSYNEQFF
TGTGCCAGCAGTTACGCGGGAAGCTCCTACAATGAGCAGTTCTTC
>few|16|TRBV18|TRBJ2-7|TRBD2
CASSPSGLAGQGEQYF
TGTGCCAGCTCACCCTCGGGACTAGCGGGCCAGGGCGAGCAGTACTTC
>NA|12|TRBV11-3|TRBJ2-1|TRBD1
CASSQDRTLQFF
TGTGCCAGCAGCCAGGACAGGACCCTGCAGTTCTTC
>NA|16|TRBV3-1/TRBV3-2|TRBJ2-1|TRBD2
CASSPWLAGSYNEQFF
TGTGCCAGCAGCCCCTGGCTAGCGGGGAGCTACAATGAGCAGTTCTTC
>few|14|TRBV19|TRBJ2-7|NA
CASSIVAGDYEQYF
TGTGCCAGTAGTATAGTTGCCGGAGACTACGAGCAGTACTTC
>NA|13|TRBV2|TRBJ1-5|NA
CATVRGPNQPQHF
TGTGCCACGGTGCGGGGCCCTAATCAGCCCCAGCATTTT
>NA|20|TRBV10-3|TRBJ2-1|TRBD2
CAISDPLSGVLADGRDEQFF
TGTGCCATCAGTGACCCTCTTTCGGGGGTACTAGCGGATGGGCGGGATGAGCAGTTCTTC
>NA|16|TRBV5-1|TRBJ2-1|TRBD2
CASSSGLAGFWGEQFF
TGCGCCAGCAGCTCGGGACTAGCGGGGTTTTGGGGGGAGCAGTTCTTC
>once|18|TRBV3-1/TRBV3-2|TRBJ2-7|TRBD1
CASSQNQIRQGASYEQYF
TGTGCCAGCAGCCAGAACCAGATACGACAGGGGGCGTCCTACGAGCAGTACTTC
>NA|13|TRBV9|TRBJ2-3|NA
CASSPTSTDTQYF
TGTGCCAGCAGCCCCACTAGCACAGATACGCAGTATTTT